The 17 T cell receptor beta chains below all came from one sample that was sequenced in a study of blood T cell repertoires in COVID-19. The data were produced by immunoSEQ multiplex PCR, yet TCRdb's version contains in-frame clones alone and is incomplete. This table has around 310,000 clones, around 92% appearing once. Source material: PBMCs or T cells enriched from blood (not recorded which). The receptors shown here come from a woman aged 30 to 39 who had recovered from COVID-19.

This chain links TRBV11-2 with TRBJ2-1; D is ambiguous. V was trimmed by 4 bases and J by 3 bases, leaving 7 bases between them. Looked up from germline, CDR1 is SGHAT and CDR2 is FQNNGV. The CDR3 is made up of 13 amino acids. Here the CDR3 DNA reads TGTGCCAGCAGCTCCGGAGACTACAATGAGCAGTTCTTC. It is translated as CASSSGDYNEQFF.

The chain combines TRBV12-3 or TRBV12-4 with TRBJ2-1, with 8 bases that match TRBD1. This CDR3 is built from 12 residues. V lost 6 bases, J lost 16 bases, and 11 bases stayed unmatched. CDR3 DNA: TGTGCCAGCAGCCAACCGGGACAGGTGCGATTCTTC. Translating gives CASSQPGQVRFF.

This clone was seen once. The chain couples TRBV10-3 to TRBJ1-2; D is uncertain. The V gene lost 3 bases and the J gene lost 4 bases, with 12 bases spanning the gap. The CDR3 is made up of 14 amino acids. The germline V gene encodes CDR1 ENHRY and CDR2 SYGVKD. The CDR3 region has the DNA TGTGCCATCAGTGACTTAGAGGGCTTCTATGGCTACACCTTC. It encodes CAISDLEGFYGYTF.

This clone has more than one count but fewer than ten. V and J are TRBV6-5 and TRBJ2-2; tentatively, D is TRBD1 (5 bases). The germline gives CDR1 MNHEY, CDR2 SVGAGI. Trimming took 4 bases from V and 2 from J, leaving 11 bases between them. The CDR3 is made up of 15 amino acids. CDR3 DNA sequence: TGTGCCAGCAGTTGGGAACAGGCTAACACCGGGGAGCTGTTTTTT. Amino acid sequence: CASSWEQANTGELFF.

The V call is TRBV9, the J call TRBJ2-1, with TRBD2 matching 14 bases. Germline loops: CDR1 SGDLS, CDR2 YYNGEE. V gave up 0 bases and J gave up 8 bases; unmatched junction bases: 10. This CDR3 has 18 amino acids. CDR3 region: CASSVEGTSGSTTYEQFF. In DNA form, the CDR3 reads TGTGCCAGCAGCGTAGAGGGGACTAGCGGGAGTACTACGTATGAGCAGTTCTTC.

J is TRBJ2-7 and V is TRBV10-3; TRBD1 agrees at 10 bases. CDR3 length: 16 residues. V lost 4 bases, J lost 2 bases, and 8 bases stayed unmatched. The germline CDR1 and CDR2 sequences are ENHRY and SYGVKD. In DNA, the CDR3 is TGTGCCATCAGTGTTGCCGGGACAGGGGTCCCCTACGAGCAGTACTTC. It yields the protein CAISVAGTGVPYEQYF.

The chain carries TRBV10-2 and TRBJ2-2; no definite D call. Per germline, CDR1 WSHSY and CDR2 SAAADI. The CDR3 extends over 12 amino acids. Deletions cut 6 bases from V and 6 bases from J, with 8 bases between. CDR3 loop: CASSLYSGELFF. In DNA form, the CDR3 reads TGCGCCAGCAGCCTATACTCCGGGGAGCTGTTTTTT.

The CDR3 nucleotides read TGTGCCAGCGTCGTGGGGCGACGGGCTTTCTTT. Amino acids: CASVVGRRAFF. J is TRBJ1-1 and V is TRBV25-1; weak D call: TRBD1 (5 bases). Germline V gene sequence: CDR1 MGHDK, CDR2 SYGVNS. The CDR3 is 11 residues long. V lost 8 bases and J lost 11, with 15 bases in between.

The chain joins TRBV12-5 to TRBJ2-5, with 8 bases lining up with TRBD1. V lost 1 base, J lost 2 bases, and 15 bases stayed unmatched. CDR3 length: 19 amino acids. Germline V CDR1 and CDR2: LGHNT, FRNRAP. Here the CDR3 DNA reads TGTGCTAGTGGTTTGGGTACTACTCGGACAGGGTATGCGCAAGAGACCCAGTACTTC. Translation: CASGLGTTRTGYAQETQYF.

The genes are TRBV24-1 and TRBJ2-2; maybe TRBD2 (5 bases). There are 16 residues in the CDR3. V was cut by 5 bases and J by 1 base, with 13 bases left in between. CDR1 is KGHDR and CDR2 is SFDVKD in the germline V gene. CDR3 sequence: CATSARGGLNTGELFF. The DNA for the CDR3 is TGTGCCACCAGTGCACGCGGCGGACTGAACACCGGGGAGCTGTTTTTT.

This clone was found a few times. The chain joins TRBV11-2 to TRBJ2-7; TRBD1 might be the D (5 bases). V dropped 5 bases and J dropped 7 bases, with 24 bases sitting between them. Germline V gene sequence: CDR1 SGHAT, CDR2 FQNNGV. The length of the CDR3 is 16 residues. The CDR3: CASSGPTASPYVEQYF. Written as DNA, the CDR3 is TGTGCCAGCAGCGGCCCGACAGCCAGCCCATACGTGGAGCAGTACTTC.

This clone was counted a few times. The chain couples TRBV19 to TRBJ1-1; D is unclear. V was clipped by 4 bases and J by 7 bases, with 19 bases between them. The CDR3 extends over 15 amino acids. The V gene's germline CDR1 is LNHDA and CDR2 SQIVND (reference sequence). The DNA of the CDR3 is TGTGCCAGTAGTACTCGGTTTGTGGGAGAGGATGAAGCTTTCTTT. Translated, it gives CASSTRFVGEDEAFF.

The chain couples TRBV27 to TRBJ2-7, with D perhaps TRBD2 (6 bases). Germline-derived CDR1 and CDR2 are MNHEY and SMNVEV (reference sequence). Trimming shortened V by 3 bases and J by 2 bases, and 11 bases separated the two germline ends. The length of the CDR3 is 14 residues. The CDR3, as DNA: TGTGCCAGCAGTTTGGAGGGGAACCCCTACGAGCAGTACTTC. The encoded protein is CASSLEGNPYEQYF.

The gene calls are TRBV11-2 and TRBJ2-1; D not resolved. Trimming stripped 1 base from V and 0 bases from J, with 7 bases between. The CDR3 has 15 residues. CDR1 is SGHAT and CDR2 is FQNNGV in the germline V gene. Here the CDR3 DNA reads TGTGCCAGCAGCTTAGGGGCGAGCTCCTACAATGAGCAGTTCTTC. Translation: CASSLGASSYNEQFF. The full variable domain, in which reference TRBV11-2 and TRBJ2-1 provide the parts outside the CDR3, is EAGVAQSPRYKIIEKRQSVAFWCNPISGHATLYWYQQILGQGPKLLIQFQNNGVVDDSQLPKDRFSAERLKGVDSTLKIQPAKLEDSAVYLCASSLGASSYNEQFFGPGTRLTVL.

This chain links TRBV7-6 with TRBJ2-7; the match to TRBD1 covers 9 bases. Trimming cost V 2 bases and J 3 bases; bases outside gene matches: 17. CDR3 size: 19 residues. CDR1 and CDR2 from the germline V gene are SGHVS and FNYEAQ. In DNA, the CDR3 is TGTGCCAGCAGCTTATGGCCCCCCAAACAGGGGGCCGTTGACTACGAGCAGTACTTC. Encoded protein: CASSLWPPKQGAVDYEQYF.

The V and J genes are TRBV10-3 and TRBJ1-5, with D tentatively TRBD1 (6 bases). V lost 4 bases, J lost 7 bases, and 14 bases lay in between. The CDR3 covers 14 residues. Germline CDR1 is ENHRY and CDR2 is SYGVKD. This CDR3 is CAISATGKEQPQHF. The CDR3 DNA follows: TGTGCCATCAGTGCAACAGGGAAGGAGCAGCCCCAGCATTTT.

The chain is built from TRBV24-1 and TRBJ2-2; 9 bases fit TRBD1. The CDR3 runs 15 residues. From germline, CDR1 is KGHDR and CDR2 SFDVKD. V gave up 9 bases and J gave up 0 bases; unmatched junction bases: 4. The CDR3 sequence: CATSGQGSNTGELFF. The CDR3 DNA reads TGTGCCACCTCCGGACAGGGGTCGAACACCGGGGAGCTGTTTTTT.